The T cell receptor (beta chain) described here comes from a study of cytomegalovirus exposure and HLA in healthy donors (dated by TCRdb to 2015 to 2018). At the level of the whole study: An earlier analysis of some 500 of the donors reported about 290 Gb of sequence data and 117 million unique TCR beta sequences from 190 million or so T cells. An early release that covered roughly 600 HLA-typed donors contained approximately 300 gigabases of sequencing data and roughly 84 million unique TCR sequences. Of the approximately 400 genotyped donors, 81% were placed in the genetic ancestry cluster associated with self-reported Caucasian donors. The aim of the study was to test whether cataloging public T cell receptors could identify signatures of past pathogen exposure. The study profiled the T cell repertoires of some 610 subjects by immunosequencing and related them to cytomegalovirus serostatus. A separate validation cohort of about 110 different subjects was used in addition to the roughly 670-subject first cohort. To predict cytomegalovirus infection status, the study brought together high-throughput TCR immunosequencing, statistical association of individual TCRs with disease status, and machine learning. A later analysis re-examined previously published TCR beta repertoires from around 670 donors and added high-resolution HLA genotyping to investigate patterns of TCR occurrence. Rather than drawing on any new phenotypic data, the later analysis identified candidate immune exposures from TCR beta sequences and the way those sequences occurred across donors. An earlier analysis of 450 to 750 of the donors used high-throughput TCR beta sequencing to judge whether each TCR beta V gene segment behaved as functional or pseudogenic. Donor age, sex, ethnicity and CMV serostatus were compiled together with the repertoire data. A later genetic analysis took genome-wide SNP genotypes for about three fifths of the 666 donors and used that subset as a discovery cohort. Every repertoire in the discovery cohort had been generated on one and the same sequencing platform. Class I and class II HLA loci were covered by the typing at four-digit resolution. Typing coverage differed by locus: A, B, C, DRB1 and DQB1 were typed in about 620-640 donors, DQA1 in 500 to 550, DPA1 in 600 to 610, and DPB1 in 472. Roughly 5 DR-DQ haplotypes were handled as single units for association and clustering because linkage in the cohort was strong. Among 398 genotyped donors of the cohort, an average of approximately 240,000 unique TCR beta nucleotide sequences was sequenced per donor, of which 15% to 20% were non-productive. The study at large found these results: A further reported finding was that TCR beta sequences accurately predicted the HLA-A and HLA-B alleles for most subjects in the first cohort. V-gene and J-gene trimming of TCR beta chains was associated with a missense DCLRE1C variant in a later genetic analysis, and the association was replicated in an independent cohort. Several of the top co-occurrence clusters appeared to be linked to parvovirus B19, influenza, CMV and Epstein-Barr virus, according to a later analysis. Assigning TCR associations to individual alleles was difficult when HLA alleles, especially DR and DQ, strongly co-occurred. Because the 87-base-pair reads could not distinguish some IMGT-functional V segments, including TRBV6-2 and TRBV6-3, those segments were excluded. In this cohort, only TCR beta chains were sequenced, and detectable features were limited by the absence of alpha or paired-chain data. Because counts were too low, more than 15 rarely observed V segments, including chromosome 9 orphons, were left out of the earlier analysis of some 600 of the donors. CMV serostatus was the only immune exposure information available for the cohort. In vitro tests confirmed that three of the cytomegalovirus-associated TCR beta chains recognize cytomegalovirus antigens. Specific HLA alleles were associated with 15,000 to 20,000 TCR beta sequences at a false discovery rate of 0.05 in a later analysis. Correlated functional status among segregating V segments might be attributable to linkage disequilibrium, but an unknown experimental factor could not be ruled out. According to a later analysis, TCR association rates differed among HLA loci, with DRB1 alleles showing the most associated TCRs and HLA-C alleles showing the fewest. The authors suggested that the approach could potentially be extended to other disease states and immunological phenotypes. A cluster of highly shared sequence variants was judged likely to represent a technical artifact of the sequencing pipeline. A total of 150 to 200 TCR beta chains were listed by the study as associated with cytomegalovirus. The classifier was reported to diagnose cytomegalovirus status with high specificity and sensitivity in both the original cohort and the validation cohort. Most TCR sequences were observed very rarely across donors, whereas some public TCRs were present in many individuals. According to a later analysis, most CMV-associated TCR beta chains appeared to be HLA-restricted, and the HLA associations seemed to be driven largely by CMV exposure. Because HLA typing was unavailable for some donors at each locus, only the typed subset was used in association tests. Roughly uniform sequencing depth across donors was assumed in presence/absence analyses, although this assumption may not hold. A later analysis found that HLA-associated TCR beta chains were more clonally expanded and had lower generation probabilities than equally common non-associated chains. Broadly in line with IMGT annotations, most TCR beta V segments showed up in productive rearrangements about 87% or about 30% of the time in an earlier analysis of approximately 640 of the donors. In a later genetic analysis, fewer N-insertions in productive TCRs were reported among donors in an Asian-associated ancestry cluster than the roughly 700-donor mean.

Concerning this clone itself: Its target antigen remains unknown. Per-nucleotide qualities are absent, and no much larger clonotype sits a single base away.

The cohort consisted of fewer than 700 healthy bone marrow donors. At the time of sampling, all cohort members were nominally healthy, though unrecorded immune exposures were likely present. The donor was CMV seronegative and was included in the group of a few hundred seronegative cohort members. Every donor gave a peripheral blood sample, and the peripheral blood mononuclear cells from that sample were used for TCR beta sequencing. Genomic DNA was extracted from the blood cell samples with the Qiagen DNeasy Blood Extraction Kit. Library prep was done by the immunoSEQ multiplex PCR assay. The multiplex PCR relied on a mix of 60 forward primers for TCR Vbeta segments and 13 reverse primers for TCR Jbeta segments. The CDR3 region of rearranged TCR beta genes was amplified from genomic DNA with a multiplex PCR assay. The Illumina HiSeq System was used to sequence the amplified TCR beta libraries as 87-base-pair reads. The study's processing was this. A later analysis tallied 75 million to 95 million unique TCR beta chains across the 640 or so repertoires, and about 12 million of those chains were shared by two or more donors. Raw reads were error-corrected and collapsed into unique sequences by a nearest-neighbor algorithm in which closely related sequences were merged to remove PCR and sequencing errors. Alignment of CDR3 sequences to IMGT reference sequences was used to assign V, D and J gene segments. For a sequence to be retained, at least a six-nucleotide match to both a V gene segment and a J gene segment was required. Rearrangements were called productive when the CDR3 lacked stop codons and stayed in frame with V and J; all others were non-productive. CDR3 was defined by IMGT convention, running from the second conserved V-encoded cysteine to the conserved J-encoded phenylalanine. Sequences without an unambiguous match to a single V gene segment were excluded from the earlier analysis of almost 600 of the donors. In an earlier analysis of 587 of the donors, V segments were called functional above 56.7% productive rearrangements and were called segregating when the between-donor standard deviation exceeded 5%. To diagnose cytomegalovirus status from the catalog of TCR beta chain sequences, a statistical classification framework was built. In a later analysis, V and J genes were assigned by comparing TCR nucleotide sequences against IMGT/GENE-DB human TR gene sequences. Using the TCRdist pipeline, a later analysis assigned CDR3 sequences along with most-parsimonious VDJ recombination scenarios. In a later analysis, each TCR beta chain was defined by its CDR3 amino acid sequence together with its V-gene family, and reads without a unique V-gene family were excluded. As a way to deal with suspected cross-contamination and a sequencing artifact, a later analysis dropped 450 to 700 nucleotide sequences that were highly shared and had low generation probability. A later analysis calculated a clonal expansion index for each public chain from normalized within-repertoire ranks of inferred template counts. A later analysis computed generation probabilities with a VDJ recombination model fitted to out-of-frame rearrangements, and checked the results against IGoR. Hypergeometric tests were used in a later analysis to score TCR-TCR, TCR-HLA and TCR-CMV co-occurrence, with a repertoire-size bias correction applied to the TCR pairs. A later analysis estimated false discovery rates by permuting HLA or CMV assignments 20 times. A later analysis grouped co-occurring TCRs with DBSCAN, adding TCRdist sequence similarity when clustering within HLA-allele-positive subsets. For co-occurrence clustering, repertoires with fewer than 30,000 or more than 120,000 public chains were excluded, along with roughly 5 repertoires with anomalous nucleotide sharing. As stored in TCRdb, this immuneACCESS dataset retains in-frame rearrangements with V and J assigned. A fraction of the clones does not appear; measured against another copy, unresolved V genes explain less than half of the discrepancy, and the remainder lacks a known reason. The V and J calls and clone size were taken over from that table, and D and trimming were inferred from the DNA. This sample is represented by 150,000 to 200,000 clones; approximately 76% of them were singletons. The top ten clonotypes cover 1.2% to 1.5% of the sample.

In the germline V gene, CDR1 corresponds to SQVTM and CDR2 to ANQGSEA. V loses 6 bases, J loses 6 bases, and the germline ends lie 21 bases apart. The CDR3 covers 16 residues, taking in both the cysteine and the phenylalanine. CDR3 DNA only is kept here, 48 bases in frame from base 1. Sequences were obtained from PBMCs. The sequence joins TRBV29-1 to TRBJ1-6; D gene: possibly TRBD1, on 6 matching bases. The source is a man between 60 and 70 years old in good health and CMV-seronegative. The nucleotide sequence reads TGCAGCGTCTCCAAACGTATGGGGGGGGCTAATTCACCCCTCCACTTT. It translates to CSVSKRMGGANSPLHF. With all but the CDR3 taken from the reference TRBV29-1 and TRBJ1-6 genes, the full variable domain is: SAVISQKPSRDICQRGTSLTIQCQVDSQVTMMFWYRQQPGQSLTLIATANQGSEATYESGFVIDKFPISRPNLTFSTLTVSNMSPEDSSIYLCSVSKRMGGANSPLHFGNGTRLTVT.